One and the same sample provided the 10 T cell receptor beta chains below, sequenced in a study of TIL therapy for anti-PD-1-resistant metastatic lung cancer. Sequencing used immunoSEQ v3. Some clones are missing from TCRdb's copy, which holds only in-frame ones; the method was immunoSEQ multiplex PCR. The sample includes approximately 95,000 clones, approximately 65% seen only once; the top ten take approximately 9.9%. As to time point: pre-treatment sample, taken before nivolumab and TIL therapy. Pleural nodules or supraclavicular lymph nodes made up most of the excised metastases sampled. This material consisted of tumor tissue, taken at baseline. Receptor source: a person aged 25-79 years with non-small cell lung cancer.

The chain uses TRBV7-8 and TRBJ2-7, with TRBD2 matching over 7 bases. V lost 1 base and J lost 4; bases outside the gene matches: 13. Germline loops: CDR1 SGHVS, CDR2 FQNEAQ. This CDR3 comprises 17 residues. DNA for the CDR3: TGTGCCAGCAGCTTAGGCCGCCGGGCGGGGGAGCTGTACGAGCAGTACTTC. As protein: CASSLGRRAGELYEQYF.

This clone showed up many times. This rearrangement joins TRBV2 to TRBJ1-1; D is uncertain. The CDR3 length is 12 residues. Germline V gives CDR1 SNHLY, CDR2 FYNNEI. Trimming removed 9 bases from V and 0 bases from J, with 8 bases in between. The CDR3 here is CASIEVNTEAFF. DNA of the CDR3: TGTGCCAGTATAGAAGTGAACACTGAAGCTTTCTTT. Drawing the rest from reference TRBV2 and TRBJ1-1, the complete variable domain is EPEVTQTPSHQVTQMGQEVILRCVPISNHLYFYWYRQILGQKVEFLVSFYNNEISEKSEIFDDQFSVERPDGSNFTLKIRSTKLEDSAMYFCASIEVNTEAFFGQGTRLTVV.

This clone occurred a few times. The CDR3 spells CASSRSNNEQFF. In nucleotides, the CDR3 is TGTGCCAGCAGCCGCTCTAACAATGAGCAGTTCTTC. This chain connects TRBV27 to TRBJ2-1; D unresolved. The germline gives CDR1 MNHEY, CDR2 SMNVEV (reference sequence). CDR3 length: 12 residues. V was pared by 6 bases and J by 5 bases, with 8 bases between.

This chain links TRBV6-4 with TRBJ1-3; D is unclear. The V gene lost 3 bases and the J gene lost 5 bases, with 2 bases spanning the gap. There are 11 residues in the CDR3. Germline V gene sequence: CDR1 MRHNA, CDR2 SNTAGT. The CDR3 sequence is CASSDRNTIYF. The DNA of the CDR3 is TGTGCCAGCAGTGATAGAAACACCATATATTTT.

This clone was counted between two and nine times. Other DNA sequences from this sample encode an identical CDR3 as well. The rearrangement joins TRBV20-1 to TRBJ2-5; D remains ambiguous. Per germline, CDR1 DFQATT and CDR2 SNEGSKA (reference sequence). The CDR3 has 12 amino acids. Trimming stripped 3 bases from V and 5 bases from J, with 10 bases between. The CDR3 sequence is CSASAAAETQYF. CDR3 nucleotide sequence: TGCAGTGCTAGTGCGGCGGCGGAGACCCAGTACTTC.

The V and J genes are TRBV10-1 and TRBJ2-3; 10 nucleotides line up with TRBD2. From germline, CDR1 is WNHNN and CDR2 SYGVQD (reference sequence). The J segment lost 0 bases and the V segment lost 4 bases, leaving 1 base of the junction unmatched. The length of the CDR3 is 15 residues. CDR3 coding DNA: TGCGCCAGCAGTGGGACTAGCGGAAGCACAGATACGCAGTATTTT. Translation: CASSGTSGSTDTQYF.

A few counts support this clone. The chain combines TRBV12-3 or TRBV12-4 with TRBJ1-5; no firm D call. Deletions cut 7 bases from V and 0 bases from J, with 4 bases between. CDR3 length: 12 residues. The CDR3 region has the DNA TGTGCCAGCACTAATAGCAATCAGCCCCAGCATTTT. It translates to CASTNSNQPQHF.

This clone has a single count. V and J are TRBV12-5 and TRBJ2-1, with 9 bases that match TRBD2. This CDR3 comprises 17 residues. Germline lookup yields CDR1 LGHNT and CDR2 FRNRAP. V dropped 2 bases and J dropped 6; count of bases not matched to a gene: 11. The CDR3 coding sequence is TGTGCTAGTGGTTTGCAACCGGCTAGCGGGACTCCCAATGAGCAGTTCTTC. It codes for CASGLQPASGTPNEQFF. Using reference TRBV12-5 and TRBJ2-1 for the parts outside the CDR3, the full variable domain is DARVTQTPRHKVTEMGQEVTMRCQPILGHNTVFWYRQTMMQGLELLAYFRNRAPLDDSGMPKDRFSAEMPDATLATLKIQPSEPRDSAVYFCASGLQPASGTPNEQFFGPGTRLTVL.

The chain combines TRBV28 with TRBJ2-3; no definite D call. Between the trimmed V and J ends, which lost 4 bases and 2 bases, there was a span of 16 bases. The CDR3 is made up of 16 amino acids. The germline V gene encodes CDR1 MDHEN and CDR2 SYDVKM. The CDR3 spells CASSSSSLLHTDTQYF. CDR3 bases: TGTGCCAGCAGTTCCTCCTCGCTCCTACACACAGATACGCAGTATTTT.

The table lists this clone with a count of one. The genes are TRBV7-8 and TRBJ2-7; D might be TRBD2 (7 bases). Germline CDR1 is SGHVS and CDR2 is FQNEAQ. The CDR3 totals 14 residues. Trimming removed 5 bases at V and 5 bases at J, with 16 bases between. CDR3 bases: TGTGCCAGCAGCCCTCGAGGGGGGGCCCACGAGCAGTACTTC. Translating it yields CASSPRGGAHEQYF.